One and the same sample provided the 15 T cell receptor beta chains below, sequenced in a study of shared clonotypes between healthy human individuals. Using immunoSEQ multiplex PCR, the repertoire was profiled, and TCRdb retains in-frame clones only, with some absent. The top ten hold 0.13% of the sample, which has 2,100,000 or so clones, approximately 95% seen once. Sequencing was performed on naive CD4+ T cells sorted from blood. The subset: CD45RA+ positively selected. The receptors stem from a man aged 18 to 30 in good health.

V gene TRBV9 combines with J gene TRBJ2-1, with 9 positions matching TRBD1. The CDR3 covers 15 residues. V shed 2 bases and J 3 bases; nucleotides not matched to a gene: 3. Germline CDR1 and CDR2: SGDLS and YYNGEE. CDR3 sequence: CASSVDRGFYNEQFF. Written as DNA, the CDR3 is TGTGCCAGCAGCGTCGACAGGGGGTTCTACAATGAGCAGTTCTTC. The entire variable domain, with the rest obtained from reference TRBV9 and TRBJ2-1, is as follows: DSGVTQTPKHLITATGQRVTLRCSPRSGDLSVYWYQQSLDQGLQFLIQYYNGEERAKGNILERFSAQQFPDLHSELNLSSLELGDSALYFCASSVDRGFYNEQFFGPGTRLTVL.

This clone showed up just once. The chain employs TRBV27 and TRBJ2-7; TRBD1 aligns across 8 bases. Losses at the gene ends were 2 bases for V and 4 bases for J; bases not matched to a gene: 7. The V gene's germline CDR1 is MNHEY and CDR2 SMNVEV (reference sequence). The CDR3 runs to 15 residues. This CDR3 is CASSLQSGGLYEQYF. The CDR3 coding sequence is TGTGCCAGCAGTTTACAATCAGGGGGCTTGTACGAGCAGTACTTC.

The rearrangement links TRBV30 to TRBJ1-6, with D tentatively TRBD1 (6 bases). V dropped 8 bases and J dropped 6 bases, with 17 bases sitting between them. This CDR3 contains 14 residues. Germline loops: CDR1 GTSNPN, CDR2 SVGIG (reference sequence). The CDR3 nucleotides read TGTGCCAGCCGAGAACAGGGTCCTAATTCACCCCTCCACTTT. This codes for CASREQGPNSPLHF.

V is TRBV11-3 and J is TRBJ2-3; D is possibly TRBD1 or TRBD2 (5 bases each). V lost 5 bases to trimming and J lost 2 bases, with 8 bases between them. The CDR3 covers 13 residues. Germline loops: CDR1 SGHNT, CDR2 YENEEA. In DNA form, the CDR3 reads TGTGCCAGCAGCGGGGACGACACAGATACGCAGTATTTT. Translating it yields CASSGDDTDTQYF. Supplemented by reference TRBV11-3 and TRBJ2-3, the full variable domain reads EAGVVQSPRYKIIEKKQPVAFWCNPISGHNTLYWYLQNLGQGPELLIRYENEEAVDDSQLPKDRFSAERLKGVDSTLKIQPAELGDSAVYLCASSGDDTDTQYFGPGTRLTVL.

CDR3 loop: CASRSSQGKETQYF. In DNA form, the CDR3 reads TGTGCCAGCAGGTCGTCACAGGGGAAAGAGACCCAGTACTTC. The V and J genes are TRBV6-6 and TRBJ2-5; 7 positions agree with TRBD1. The CDR3 runs to 14 residues. Per germline, CDR1 MNHNY and CDR2 SVGAGI (reference sequence). J was trimmed by 3 bases and V by 6 bases; bases with no gene match: 7.

The CDR3 region is CASSLATGASEKLFF. DNA for the CDR3: TGTGCCAGCAGTCTTGCGACAGGGGCTAGTGAAAAACTGTTTTTT. The chain uses TRBV28 and TRBJ1-4; 8 bases line up with TRBD1. The V and J ends lost 5 bases and 7 bases, in that order; junction bases with no gene match: 9. The V gene's germline CDR1 is MDHEN and CDR2 SYDVKM. The CDR3 totals 15 residues.

The V and J genes are TRBV9 and TRBJ2-2, with D unclear. The CDR3 runs to 14 residues. The V end lost 4 bases, the J end lost 6 bases, and 13 bases lay between the germline ends. The germline V gene encodes CDR1 SGDLS and CDR2 YYNGEE. CDR3 sequence (DNA): TGTGCCAGCAGCCCAGCCGGGTCCCCCGGGGAGCTGTTTTTT. It specifies CASSPAGSPGELFF.

The V and J genes are TRBV7-9 and TRBJ1-1; D remains unclear. The CDR3 is made up of 14 amino acids. Per the germline V gene, CDR1 is SEHNR and CDR2 is FQNEAQ (reference sequence). V lost 1 base and J lost 6, with 12 bases in between. CDR3 region: CASSLEGINAEAFF. CDR3 coding DNA: TGTGCCAGCAGCTTAGAGGGAATTAACGCTGAAGCTTTCTTT.

V gene TRBV6-1 combines with J gene TRBJ2-2, with D possibly matching TRBD2 (5 bases). The CDR3 totals 13 residues. V was cut by 7 bases and J by 7 bases, with 13 bases left in between. Germline CDR1 reads MNHNS; CDR2 reads SASEGT. CDR3 DNA sequence: TGTGCCAGCACCCCTTACGGGATCGGGGAGCTGTTTTTT. It yields the protein CASTPYGIGELFF.

The V gene is TRBV5-1, the J gene TRBJ1-4; D uncertain. Trimming removed 3 bases at V and 8 bases at J, with 14 bases between. The V gene's germline CDR1 is SGHRS and CDR2 YFSETQ. CDR3 length: 14 residues. The CDR3 DNA reads as TGCGCCAGCAGCTCCACGGGGAGGGCCGAAAAACTGTTTTTT. Translation gives CASSSTGRAEKLFF.

This clone appeared once. Other DNA sequences from this sample encode an identical CDR3 as well. The CDR3 region has the DNA TGCGCCAGCAGCTTGCAGGGAATCCAAGAGACCCAGTACTTC. It yields the protein CASSLQGIQETQYF. The rearrangement joins TRBV5-1 to TRBJ2-5, with D maybe TRBD1 (5 bases). The length of the CDR3 is 14 residues. The V end was cut by 1 base, the J end by 1 base, with 8 bases between. Germline V gene lookup returns CDR1 SGHRS and CDR2 YFSETQ.

Comment on this clone: The same CDR3 can be traced to other DNA sequences in this sample. The J gene is TRBJ2-7, the V gene TRBV6-5; D call uncertain. The CDR3 covers 11 residues. Trimming stripped 6 bases from V and 5 bases from J, with 8 bases between. CDR1 MNHEY and CDR2 SVGAGI come from the germline V gene. The CDR3, as DNA: TGTGCCAGCAGGACTGGGAACGAGCAGTACTTC. Encoded protein: CASRTGNEQYF.

As concerns this clone: Within the sample, other DNA sequences also encode this same CDR3. The V and J genes are TRBV5-1 and TRBJ2-1; 9 bases match TRBD2. The CDR3 extends over 16 amino acids. The V and J ends lost 0 bases and 1 base, in that order; junction bases with no gene match: 2. CDR1 and CDR2 (germline): SGHRS, YFSETQ. The CDR3 spells CASSLASGASYNEQFF. The CDR3 bases are TGCGCCAGCAGCTTGGCTAGCGGGGCGTCCTACAATGAGCAGTTCTTC.

The gene calls are TRBV7-2 and TRBJ1-2; TRBD1 matches at 11 bases. V gave up 3 bases and J gave up 7 bases; unmatched junction bases: 10. CDR1 and CDR2 (germline): SGHTA, FQGNSA. The CDR3 spans 16 residues. The CDR3 nucleotides are TGTGCCAGCAGCTTCAGGACAGGGGGCGCTCGGGTTGGCTACACCTTC. Protein sequence: CASSFRTGGARVGYTF.

The chain uses TRBV4-3 and TRBJ2-3; maybe TRBD2 (5 bases). Deletions cut 1 base from V and 2 bases from J, with 10 bases between. This CDR3 contains 15 residues. Per the germline V gene, CDR1 is LGHNA and CDR2 is YSLEER. The CDR3 here is CASSQGEGYTDTQYF. CDR3 coding DNA: TGCGCCAGCAGCCAAGGAGAGGGTTACACAGATACGCAGTATTTT.